The 23 T cell receptor beta chains in this list originate from one sample, sequenced in a study of OX40 agonist ivuxolimab in advanced cancers. Clones were read by immunoSEQ multiplex PCR, and TCRdb kept only the in-frame ones, dropping some. Here the sample spans tens of thousands of clones, more than 80% being singletons. This material consisted of CD4+ or CD8+ T cells sorted from blood, taken in a trial of the OX40 agonist ivuxolimab. The receptors were gathered from an adult with an advanced solid tumor such as melanoma, head and neck, liver or kidney cancer.

This clone has just a few counts. CDR3 sequence: CASSQPRAMNTEAFF. The CDR3 DNA reads as TGTGCCAGCAGTCAACCGCGGGCAATGAACACTGAAGCTTTCTTT. This sequence joins TRBV2 and TRBJ1-1; D is unresolved. This CDR3 region has 15 residues. Trimming pared 5 bases from V and 0 bases from J, leaving 13 bases between. Looked up from germline, CDR1 is SNHLY and CDR2 is FYNNEI. Filled out from reference TRBV2 and TRBJ1-1, the complete variable domain reads EPEVTQTPSHQVTQMGQEVILRCVPISNHLYFYWYRQILGQKVEFLVSFYNNEISEKSEIFDDQFSVERPDGSNFTLKIRSTKLEDSAMYFCASSQPRAMNTEAFFGQGTRLTVV.

This chain joins TRBV30 and TRBJ1-2; 8 bases align to TRBD1. The germline V gene has CDR1 GTSNPN and CDR2 SVGIG (reference sequence). CDR3 size: 14 residues. The V and J ends lost 0 bases and 6 bases, in that order; junction bases with no gene match: 6. The CDR3 here is CAWSVQGAMDGYTF. Written as DNA, the CDR3 is TGTGCCTGGAGTGTTCAGGGGGCAATGGATGGCTACACCTTC. Full variable domain (outside the CDR3, taken from reference TRBV30 and TRBJ1-2): SQTIHQWPATLVQPVGSPLSLECTVEGTSNPNLYWYRQAAGRGLQLLFYSVGIGQISSEVPQNLSASRPQDRQFILSSKKLLLSDSGFYLCAWSVQGAMDGYTFGSGTRLTVV.

The chain links TRBV7-6 to TRBJ2-1; 12 bases line up with TRBD2. This CDR3 contains 17 residues. Germline lookup yields CDR1 SGHVS and CDR2 FNYEAQ. V trimming: 2 bases; J trimming: 7 bases; junction bases outside the gene matches: 9. The CDR3 loop reads CASSLPSSGGAENEQFF. The CDR3 region has the DNA TGTGCCAGCAGCTTACCCTCTAGCGGGGGGGCCGAGAATGAGCAGTTCTTC.

Comments on this clone: At one of its ends the junction is not consistent with the germline gene, which may arise from a read error. The chain uses TRBV7-9 and TRBJ2-3; D uncertain. CDR1 is SEHNR and CDR2 is FQNEAQ in the germline V gene (reference sequence). The CDR3 is 19 amino acids. The CDR3 is CASSLLYEVGISGTHTQYF. In DNA form, the CDR3 reads TGTGCCAGCAGCCTTCTTTATGAGGTGGGGATATCAGGCACACATACGCAGTATTTT.

The V and J genes are TRBV6-5 and TRBJ2-2; tentatively, D is TRBD2 (6 bases). Germline V gene lookup returns CDR1 MNHEY and CDR2 SVGAGI. V lost 7 bases to trimming and J lost 8 bases, with 11 bases between them. The CDR3 has 12 amino acids. The CDR3 DNA sequence: TGTGCCAGCACCTGGAGCGGGGGGGAGCTGTTTTTT. Encoded protein: CASTWSGGELFF.

J is TRBJ1-1 and V is TRBV9; D remains ambiguous. V was pared by 3 bases and J by 0 bases, with 12 bases between. Germline lookup yields CDR1 SGDLS and CDR2 YYNGEE. There are 15 residues in the CDR3. The CDR3 region has the DNA TGTGCCAGCAGCGCCGGATGGAGCATGAACACTGAAGCTTTCTTT. Its protein product is CASSAGWSMNTEAFF.

The V gene is TRBV4-3, the J gene TRBJ1-1, with 12 bases identical to TRBD1. CDR1 is LGHNA, CDR2 YSLEER, per germline. There are 15 residues in the CDR3. Trimming cost V 3 bases and J 9 bases; bases outside gene matches: 8. The CDR3 nucleotides are TGCGCCAGCAGCCATTTTGGGGGACAGGGGGCGCAAGCTTTCTTT. Encoded protein: CASSHFGGQGAQAFF.

The rearrangement joins TRBV7-9 to TRBJ1-2; D is unclear. Per the germline V gene, CDR1 is SEHNR and CDR2 is FQNEAQ (reference sequence). This CDR3 is built from 17 residues. The V gene lost 4 bases and the J gene lost 4 bases, with 22 bases spanning the gap. The CDR3 sequence: CASSSSILSKRTYGYTF. The CDR3 DNA reads as TGTGCCAGCAGCTCGTCGATCCTTTCTAAGCGGACCTATGGCTACACCTTC.

The V and J genes are TRBV11-3 and TRBJ2-3, with D tentatively TRBD2 (6 bases). Germline values: CDR1 SGHNT, CDR2 YENEEA. The CDR3 has 14 amino acids. V lost 5 bases and J 8 bases, leaving 17 bases between the germline ends. The DNA for the CDR3 is TGTGCCAGCAGCCCCGTCGGGGGTGGTCCTACGCAGTATTTT. This encodes CASSPVGGGPTQYF.

This chain joins TRBV11-2 and TRBJ2-7; D might be TRBD1 (7 bases). This CDR3 has 13 amino acids. V lost 5 bases to trimming and J lost 2 bases, with 10 bases between them. Germline V lookup: CDR1 SGHAT, CDR2 FQNNGV. This chain's CDR3 is CASSAGTAYEQYF. CDR3 nucleotides: TGTGCCAGCAGCGCGGGGACAGCCTACGAGCAGTACTTC.

In nucleotides, the CDR3 is TGCGCCAGCAGCCAAGAAAGAGCAGCTTTGCGACTAGCGGATACAGATACGCAGTATTTT. It codes for CASSQERAALRLADTDTQYF. The V gene is TRBV4-3, the J gene TRBJ2-3; 9 nucleotides match TRBD2. This CDR3 has 20 residues. Germline V gene data show CDR1 as LGHNA and CDR2 as YSLEER. Trimming took 0 bases from V and 3 from J; bases not matched to a gene: 16.

The rearrangement links TRBV7-9 to TRBJ2-7; D gene ambiguous. The CDR3 is 13 amino acids. Germline CDR1 and CDR2: SEHNR and FQNEAQ (reference sequence). V was cut by 1 base and J by 2 bases, with 6 bases left in between. CDR3 in DNA: TGTGCCAGCAGCTTAGTAAACGCCTACGAGCAGTACTTC. It codes for CASSLVNAYEQYF.

The chain recombines TRBV4-2 with TRBJ2-1; possible D gene TRBD2, 5 bases. Trimming shortened V by 0 bases and J by 7 bases, and 13 bases separated the two germline ends. This CDR3 is built from 15 residues. Germline V CDR1 and CDR2: LGHNA, YNFKEQ. CDR3 bases: TGTGCCAGCAGCCAAGAAGAGGGAGTCATTAATGAGCAGTTCTTC. Translated: CASSQEEGVINEQFF.

The gene calls are TRBV5-8 and TRBJ1-2, with 11 bases aligning to TRBD1. Per germline, CDR1 SGHTS and CDR2 YDEGEE. V shed 2 bases and J 8 bases; nucleotides not matched to a gene: 8. The CDR3 has 15 amino acids. CDR3 sequence reads: CASSFRDRGVGGYTF. The CDR3 DNA is TGTGCCAGCAGCTTCCGGGACAGGGGGGTTGGCGGCTACACCTTC.

V gene TRBV7-2 combines with J gene TRBJ2-7; D ambiguous. Germline values: CDR1 SGHTA, CDR2 FQGNSA. V lost 0 bases and J lost 1, with 4 bases in between. CDR3 length: 13 amino acids. The CDR3 DNA reads TGTGCCAGCAGCTTAGCAGAGTCCTACGAGCAGTACTTC. It codes for CASSLAESYEQYF.

About this clone itself: One end of the junction is discordant with germline, which a read error may explain. The chain carries TRBV10-2 and TRBJ1-2; TRBD1 is a possible D gene (6 bases). CDR1 is WSHSY, CDR2 SAAADI, per germline. The CDR3 spans 11 residues. The CDR3 DNA reads TGCGCCAGCGGTGACAGGAGTGGCTACACCTTC. This sequence encodes CASGDRSGYTF.

This clone was picked up one time. The CDR3 region is CASSPDPGSGYEQYF. CDR3 nucleotide sequence: TGTGCCAGCAGCCCCGATCCGGGGAGTGGCTACGAGCAGTACTTC. The chain uses TRBV11-2 and TRBJ2-7; D may be TRBD2 (5 bases). This CDR3 is 15 amino acids long. Germline lookup yields CDR1 SGHAT and CDR2 FQNNGV. Deletions cut 5 bases from V and 3 bases from J, with 17 bases between.

V is TRBV6-5 and J is TRBJ2-1, with TRBD2 matching over 7 bases. The CDR3 has 15 amino acids. In germline, CDR1 is MNHEY, CDR2 SVGAGI. J gave up 4 bases and V 7 bases, and 10 bases lay outside the gene matches. The CDR3 DNA reads TGTGCCAGCACTACGGGGGGAGGCTTTTACAATGAGCAGTTCTTC. This encodes CASTTGGGFYNEQFF.

This chain connects TRBV28 to TRBJ2-7; D call uncertain. The CDR3 runs 12 residues. V shed 8 bases and J shed 4 bases, with 12 bases lying between them. Looked up from germline, CDR1 is MDHEN and CDR2 is SYDVKM. The CDR3 protein is CASGRYTYEQYF. Here the CDR3 DNA reads TGTGCCAGCGGAAGATACACATACGAGCAGTACTTC.

This clone has a single count. The V call is TRBV30, the J call TRBJ2-5; TRBD2 is a possible D gene (5 bases). Looked up from germline, CDR1 is GTSNPN and CDR2 is SVGIG (reference sequence). V dropped 0 bases and J dropped 5 bases, with 13 bases sitting between them. This CDR3 contains 14 residues. The CDR3, as DNA: TGTGCCTGGAGTGTACTGGAGAGGGCGGAGACCCAGTACTTC. This encodes CAWSVLERAETQYF.

This clone has just a few counts. The chain combines TRBV5-6 with TRBJ1-6; perhaps TRBD1 as D (5 bases). Germline loops: CDR1 SGHDT, CDR2 YYEEEE. The CDR3 extends over 13 amino acids. V dropped 0 bases and J dropped 9 bases, with 7 bases sitting between them. This CDR3 is CASSLGGGSPLHF. The CDR3 DNA is TGTGCCAGCAGCTTGGGGGGGGGTTCACCCCTCCACTTT.

The rearrangement links TRBV13 to TRBJ2-7; possibly TRBD2 for D (7 bases). V was pared by 1 base and J by 5 bases, with 15 bases between. There are 15 residues in the CDR3. The germline V gene has CDR1 PRHDT and CDR2 FYEKMQ (reference sequence). Written as DNA, the CDR3 is TGTGCCAGCAGCTTAGCGGGGGGCGGTCGAAACGAGCAGTACTTC. This gives the protein CASSLAGGGRNEQYF.

The chain couples TRBV28 to TRBJ2-7; D remains unclear. The germline gives CDR1 MDHEN, CDR2 SYDVKM. The CDR3 loop spans 14 amino acids. Trimming pared 4 bases from V and 0 bases from J, leaving 10 bases between. The CDR3 reads CASSSTRYSYEQYF. The CDR3 DNA sequence: TGTGCCAGCAGTTCCACAAGATACTCCTACGAGCAGTACTTC.